This T cell receptor beta chain was sequenced during a study of blood T cell repertoires in COVID-19. The repertoire was sequenced with immunoSEQ multiplex PCR; TCRdb's copy has only in-frame clones and lacks some. The sample has 50,000 or so clones, roughly 86% seen once. This clonotype was obtained from a woman older than 75 with acute or convalescent COVID-19. The sequencing input was peripheral blood.

The CDR3 coding sequence is TGTGCCAGCACGAGGGGACAGGGGGCGATCGAGCAGTACTTC. Encoded protein: CASTRGQGAIEQYF. This chain connects TRBV6-5 to TRBJ2-7, with 12 bases identical to TRBD1. V lost 7 bases and J lost 6; bases outside the gene matches: 7. The germline CDR1 and CDR2 sequences are MNHEY and SVGAGI. The CDR3 sequence is 14 residues long.